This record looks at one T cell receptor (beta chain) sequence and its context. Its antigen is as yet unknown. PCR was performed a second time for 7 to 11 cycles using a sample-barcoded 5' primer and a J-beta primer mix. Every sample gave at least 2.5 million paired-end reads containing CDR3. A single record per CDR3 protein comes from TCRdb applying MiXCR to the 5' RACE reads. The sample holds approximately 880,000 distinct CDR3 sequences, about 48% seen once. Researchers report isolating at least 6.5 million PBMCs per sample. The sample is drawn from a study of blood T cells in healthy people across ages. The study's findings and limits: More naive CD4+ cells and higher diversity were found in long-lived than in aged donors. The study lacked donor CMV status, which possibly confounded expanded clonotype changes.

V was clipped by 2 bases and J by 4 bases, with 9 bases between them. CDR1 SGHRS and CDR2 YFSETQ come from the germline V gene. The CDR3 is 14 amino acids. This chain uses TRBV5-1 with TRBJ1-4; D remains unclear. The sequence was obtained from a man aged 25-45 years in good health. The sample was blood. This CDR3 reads CASSFEGGNEKLFF. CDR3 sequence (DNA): TGCGCCAGCAGCTTCGAAGGAGGTAATGAAAAACTGTTTTTT.